A selection of T cell receptor beta chains follows, all from one sample in a study of shared T cell receptors in the human thymus. Generated by immunoSEQ multiplex PCR, the TCRdb table keeps only in-frame clones and is missing some. There are more than 550,000 clones in the sample; 80% to 90% occur only once, and 0.0095% to 0.013% lies in the top ten. These same data were also listed under a study on human thymus T cells.

Sequencing was done on a sample of thymocytes. Source of these receptors: a girl less than two years old with a congenital heart defect. CDR3s include the opening cysteine and the closing phenylalanine or tryptophan. Fields, in order: V gene, J gene, CDR3 protein.

V gene: TRBV27; J gene: TRBJ2-7; CDR3 protein: CASSPPTVLF
V gene: TRBV5-1; J gene: TRBJ2-5; CDR3 protein: CASSALEERGREETQYF
V gene: TRBV6-5; J gene: TRBJ2-5; CDR3 protein: CASSYGGGVQETQYF
V gene: TRBV6-1; J gene: TRBJ2-6; CDR3 protein: CASSARVAGANVLTF
V gene: TRBV7-9; J gene: TRBJ2-7; CDR3 protein: CASSSGQGVHEQYF
V gene: TRBV7-9; J gene: TRBJ1-4; CDR3 protein: CASSLVRGHATNEKLFF
V gene: TRBV25-1; J gene: TRBJ1-1; CDR3 protein: CASSRIGDSAFMNTEAFF
V gene: TRBV11-2; J gene: TRBJ2-3; CDR3 protein: CASSFGDRIFTDTQYF
V gene: TRBV7-6; J gene: TRBJ1-5; CDR3 protein: CASSHQGHQPQHF
V gene: TRBV5-1; J gene: TRBJ1-4; CDR3 protein: CASSIQGEEKLFF
V gene: TRBV19; J gene: TRBJ2-1; CDR3 protein: CASSIVGQGNGEQFF
V gene: TRBV4-3; J gene: TRBJ1-1; CDR3 protein: CASSQDDSEAFF
V gene: TRBV5-1; J gene: TRBJ2-3; CDR3 protein: CASSLQLRRGSGDTQYF
V gene: TRBV14; J gene: TRBJ1-1; CDR3 protein: CASSHRQGPGYTEAFF
V gene: TRBV27; J gene: TRBJ1-4; CDR3 protein: CASRGIGGLGEKLFF
V gene: TRBV27; J gene: TRBJ2-7; CDR3 protein: CASSLLGGGLGIGGWTREQYF
V gene: TRBV5-1; J gene: TRBJ1-1; CDR3 protein: CASSLAPGQGDCTEAFF
V gene: TRBV6-5; J gene: TRBJ1-1; CDR3 protein: CASSYSPGRGATEAFF
V gene: TRBV4-1; J gene: TRBJ1-1; CDR3 protein: CASSQARWGGKIRTEAFF
V gene: TRBV4-2; J gene: TRBJ2-3; CDR3 protein: CASSQETADPSTDTQYF
V gene: TRBV2; J gene: TRBJ2-7; CDR3 protein: CASSEALGSGESNEQYF
V gene: TRBV7-9; J gene: TRBJ2-7; CDR3 protein: CASSSQHGAESYEQYF
V gene: TRBV6-1; J gene: TRBJ1-5; CDR3 protein: CASSEGGQGIRFDNQPQHF
V gene: TRBV27; J gene: TRBJ2-3; CDR3 protein: CASSAPGQGARTDTQYF
V gene: TRBV25-1; J gene: TRBJ2-1; CDR3 protein: CASSDYSGGSYNEQFF
V gene: TRBV5-5; J gene: TRBJ2-7; CDR3 protein: CASTGQGTNYEQYF
V gene: TRBV5-4; J gene: TRBJ2-3; CDR3 protein: CASSFERKGALPEQYF
V gene: TRBV27; J gene: TRBJ1-2; CDR3 protein: CASSLSGAIYGYTF
V gene: TRBV2; J gene: TRBJ2-7; CDR3 protein: CASSRANAEQYF
V gene: TRBV10-3; J gene: TRBJ1-1; CDR3 protein: CAISESRVEAFF
V gene: TRBV7-2; J gene: TRBJ1-4; CDR3 protein: CASSVDLGLNEKLFF
V gene: TRBV6-1; J gene: TRBJ1-1; CDR3 protein: CASSELWGDTEAFF
V gene: TRBV19; J gene: TRBJ1-2; CDR3 protein: CAIGPGQAPLYYGYTF